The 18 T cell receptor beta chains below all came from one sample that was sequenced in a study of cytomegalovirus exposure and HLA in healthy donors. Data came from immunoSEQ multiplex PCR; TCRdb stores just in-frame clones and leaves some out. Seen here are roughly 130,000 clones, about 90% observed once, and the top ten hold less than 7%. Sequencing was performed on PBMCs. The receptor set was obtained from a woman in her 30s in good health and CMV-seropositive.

The CDR3 sequence: CASSQPGQGIEKLFF. DNA for the CDR3: TGTGCCAGCAGTCAACCGGGACAGGGGATCGAAAAACTGTTTTTT. The chain employs TRBV28 and TRBJ1-4; 10 nucleotides line up with TRBD1. Germline CDR1 MDHEN, CDR2 SYDVKM. V lost 5 bases and J lost 8; bases outside the gene matches: 8. The CDR3 loop spans 15 amino acids.

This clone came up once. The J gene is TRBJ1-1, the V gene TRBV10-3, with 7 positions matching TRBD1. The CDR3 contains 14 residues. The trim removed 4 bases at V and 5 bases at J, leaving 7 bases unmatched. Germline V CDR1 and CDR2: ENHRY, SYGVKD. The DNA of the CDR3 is TGTGCCATCAGTGTACAGGGGTCTGGGACTGAAGCTTTCTTT. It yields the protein CAISVQGSGTEAFF.

The CDR3 DNA reads TGTGCCAGCAGCTCCCCTTTGGGGCGGGGGGGGAACAATGAGCAGTTCTTC. The encoded protein is CASSSPLGRGGNNEQFF. This chain uses TRBV28 with TRBJ2-1; 9 bases are a match to TRBD2. Germline V gene sequence: CDR1 MDHEN, CDR2 SYDVKM. The CDR3 is 17 residues long. J lost 5 bases, V lost 6 bases, and 14 bases had no gene match.

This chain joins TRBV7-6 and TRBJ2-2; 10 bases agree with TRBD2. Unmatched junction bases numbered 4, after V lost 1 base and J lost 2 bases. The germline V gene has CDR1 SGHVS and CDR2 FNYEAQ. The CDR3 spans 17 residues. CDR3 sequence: CASSLVLAGANTGELFF. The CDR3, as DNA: TGTGCCAGCAGCTTAGTCCTAGCGGGAGCTAACACCGGGGAGCTGTTTTTT.

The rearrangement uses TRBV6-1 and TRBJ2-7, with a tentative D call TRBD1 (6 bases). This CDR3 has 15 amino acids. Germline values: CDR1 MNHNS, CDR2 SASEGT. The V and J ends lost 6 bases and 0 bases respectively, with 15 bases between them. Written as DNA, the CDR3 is TGTGCCAGCAGGGCCAGGGGCGGAAGCTCCTACGAGCAGTACTTC. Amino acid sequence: CASRARGGSSYEQYF.

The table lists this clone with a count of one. The CDR3 DNA reads as TGCGCCAGCAGCCAGAGGACAGGGGGCGCCGGGTTGGAGACCCAGTACTTC. This codes for CASSQRTGGAGLETQYF. This sequence joins TRBV4-1 and TRBJ2-5, with 11 positions matching TRBD1. The V gene's germline CDR1 is MGHRA and CDR2 YSYEKL. After removal of 3 bases from V and 5 bases from J, the junction contained 11 bases not matched to a gene. This CDR3 has 17 amino acids.

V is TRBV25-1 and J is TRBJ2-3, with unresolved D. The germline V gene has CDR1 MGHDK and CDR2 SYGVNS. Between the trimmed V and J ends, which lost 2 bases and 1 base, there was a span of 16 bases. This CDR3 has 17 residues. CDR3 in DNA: TGTGCCAGCAGTGAAGAGGTAGTTGGCGGCCGCACAGATACGCAGTATTTT. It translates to CASSEEVVGGRTDTQYF.

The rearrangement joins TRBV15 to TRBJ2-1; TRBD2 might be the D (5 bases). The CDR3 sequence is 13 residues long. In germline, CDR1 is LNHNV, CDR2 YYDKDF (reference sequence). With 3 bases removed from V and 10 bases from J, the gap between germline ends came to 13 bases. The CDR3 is CATSSEERTEQFF. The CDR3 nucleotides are TGTGCCACCAGCAGCGAGGAGCGGACCGAGCAGTTCTTC.

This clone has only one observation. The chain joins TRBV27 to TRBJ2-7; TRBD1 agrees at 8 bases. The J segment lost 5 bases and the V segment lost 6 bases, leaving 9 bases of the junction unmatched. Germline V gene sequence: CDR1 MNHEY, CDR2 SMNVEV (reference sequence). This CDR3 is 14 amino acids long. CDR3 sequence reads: CASSRIGRGHEQYF. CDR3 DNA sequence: TGTGCCAGCAGCCGCATAGGCAGGGGGCACGAGCAGTACTTC.

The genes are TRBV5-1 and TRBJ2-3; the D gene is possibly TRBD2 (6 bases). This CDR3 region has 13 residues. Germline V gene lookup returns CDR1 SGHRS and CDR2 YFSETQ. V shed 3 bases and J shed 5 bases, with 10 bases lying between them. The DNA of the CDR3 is TGCGCCAGCAGCTCCGGACTAATAGATACGCAGTATTTT. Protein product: CASSSGLIDTQYF.

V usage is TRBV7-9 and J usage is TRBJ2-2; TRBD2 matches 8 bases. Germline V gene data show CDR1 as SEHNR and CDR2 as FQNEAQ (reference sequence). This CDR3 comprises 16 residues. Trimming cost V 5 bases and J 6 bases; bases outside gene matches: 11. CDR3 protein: CASSPTGGRRAGELFF. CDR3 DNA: TGTGCCAGCAGCCCTACCGGCGGGAGGAGGGCCGGGGAGCTGTTTTTT.

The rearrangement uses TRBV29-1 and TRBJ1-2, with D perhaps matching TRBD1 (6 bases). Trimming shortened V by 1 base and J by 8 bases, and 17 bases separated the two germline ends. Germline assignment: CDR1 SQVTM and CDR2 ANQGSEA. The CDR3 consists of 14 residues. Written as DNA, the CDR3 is TGCAGCGTTGAAGTTGAGTCAGGGGCTACGGGCTACACCTTC. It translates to CSVEVESGATGYTF.

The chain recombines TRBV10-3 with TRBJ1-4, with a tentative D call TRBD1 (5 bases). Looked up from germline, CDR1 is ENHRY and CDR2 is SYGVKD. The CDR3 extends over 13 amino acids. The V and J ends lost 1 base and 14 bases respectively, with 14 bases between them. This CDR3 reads CAISEFTGQALFF. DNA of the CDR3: TGTGCCATCAGTGAGTTTACAGGTCAGGCCCTGTTTTTT.

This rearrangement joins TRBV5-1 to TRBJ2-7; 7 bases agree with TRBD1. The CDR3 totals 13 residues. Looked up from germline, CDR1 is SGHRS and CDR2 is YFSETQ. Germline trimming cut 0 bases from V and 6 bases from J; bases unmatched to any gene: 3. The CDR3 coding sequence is TGCGCCAGCAGCTTGGCGGCAGGGGGCGAGCAGTACTTC. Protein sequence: CASSLAAGGEQYF. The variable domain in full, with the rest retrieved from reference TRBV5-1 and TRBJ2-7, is KAGVTQTPRYLIKTRGQQVTLSCSPISGHRSVSWYQQTPGQGLQFLFEYFSETQRNKGNFPGRFSGRQFSNSRSEMNVSTLELGDSALYLCASSLAAGGEQYFGPGTRLTVT.

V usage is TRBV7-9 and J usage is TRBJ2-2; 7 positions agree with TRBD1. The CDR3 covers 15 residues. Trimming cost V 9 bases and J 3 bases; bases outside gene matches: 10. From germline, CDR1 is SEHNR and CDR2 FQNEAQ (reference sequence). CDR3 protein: CASQSGTDDTGELFF. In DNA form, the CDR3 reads TGTGCCAGTCAGTCCGGGACAGACGACACCGGGGAGCTGTTTTTT. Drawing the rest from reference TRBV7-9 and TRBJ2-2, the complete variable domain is DTGVSQNPRHKITKRGQNVTFRCDPISEHNRLYWYRQTLGQGPEFLTYFQNEAQLEKSRLLSDRFSAERPKGSFSTLEIQRTEQGDSAMYLCASQSGTDDTGELFFGEGSRLTVL.

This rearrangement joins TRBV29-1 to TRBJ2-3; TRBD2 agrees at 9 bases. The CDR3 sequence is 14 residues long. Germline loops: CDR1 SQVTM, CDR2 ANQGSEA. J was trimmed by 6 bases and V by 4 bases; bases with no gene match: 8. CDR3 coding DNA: TGCAGCGTTGGGGTTAGCGGGAGTAGGGATACGCAGTATTTT. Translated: CSVGVSGSRDTQYF.

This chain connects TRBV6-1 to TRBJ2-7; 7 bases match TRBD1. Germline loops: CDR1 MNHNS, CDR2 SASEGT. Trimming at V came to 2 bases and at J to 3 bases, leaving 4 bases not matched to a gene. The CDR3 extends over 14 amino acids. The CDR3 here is CASSEWDSDYEQYF. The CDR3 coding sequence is TGTGCCAGCAGTGAATGGGACAGCGACTACGAGCAGTACTTC.

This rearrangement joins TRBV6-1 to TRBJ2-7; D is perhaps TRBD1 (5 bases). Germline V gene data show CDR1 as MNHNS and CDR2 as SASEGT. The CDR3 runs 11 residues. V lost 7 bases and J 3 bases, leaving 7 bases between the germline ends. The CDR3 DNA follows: TGTGCCAGCAAAGGGGTCTACGAGCAGTACTTC. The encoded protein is CASKGVYEQYF.